The T cell receptor beta chain under discussion was sequenced for a study of OX40 agonist ivuxolimab in advanced cancers. Some background on the complete study: Ivuxolimab, which targeted the costimulatory receptor OX40 (CD134), was an agonistic, fully human IgG2 monoclonal antibody. Intravenous ivuxolimab was administered to patients every 2 weeks at six dose levels: 0.01, 0.1, 0.3, 1.5, 3 and 10 mg/kg. Of the roughly 54 dose-escalation patients, hepatocellular carcinoma was present in roughly 19, melanoma in around 15, renal cell carcinoma in 9 and head and neck cancer in 9. The dose-escalation cohort was over 70% male with a mean age of approximately 60 years, ranging from roughly 23 to 79. Patients were allowed to have had prior anti-PD-1, anti-PD-L1 or anti-CTLA-4 therapy, and around 41% of the dose-escalation patients had previously received checkpoint inhibitors. Partial responses occurred in three dose-escalation patients: two with cutaneous melanoma and one with hepatocellular carcinoma. Peripheral TCRbeta sequencing was intended to test whether TCR sequence diversity was altered and clonal T-cell expansion was caused by ivuxolimab. The paper covers the monotherapy dose-escalation part of the phase I ivuxolimab trial, which included N of about 56 patients.

Genomic DNA was isolated from the sorted cells so that the TCRbeta CDR3 region could be sequenced. TCRbeta CDR3 regions were sequenced using the immunoSEQ Assay. TCRdb retrieved this table from immuneACCESS and kept in-frame rearrangements only. Not all clones are present; in checked studies, unresolved V genes account for under half, and no reason is known for the remainder. The sample yields some 42,000 clones; 80% to 90% were counted once. The ten largest clones add up to about 4.5% of the sample. This clone appeared a single time. The antigen it binds to is not known. No base qualities exist here, and no much larger clone lies one base off it. The trial excluded patients who had a history of autoimmune disease or who were on systemic immunosuppression. In every dose cohort, peripheral blood was drawn for TCR sequencing at baseline, cycle 4 day 1, and cycle 7 day 1. The samples were drawn from a first-in-human, open-label, multicenter phase I dose-escalation trial of ivuxolimab. The trial enrolled adults with locally advanced or metastatic head and neck squamous cell, hepatocellular, melanoma or renal cell carcinoma. CD4+ and CD8+ T cells were sorted separately from peripheral blood before TCR sequencing.

The cysteine opens and the phenylalanine closes a CDR3 of 14 amino acids. CDR3 DNA is the only sequence kept; it has 42 bases, read in frame from the first base. Reading the germline V gene (reference sequence) gives CDR1 SGHNT and CDR2 YYREEE. The trim is 0 bases for V and 2 bases for J, with a gap of 5 bases between the germline ends. Findings and caveats that apply to the study as a whole: Low levels of normalized T-cell clonal expansion were also seen in some patients who did not respond. At doses of 0.1 to 3.0 mg/kg, clonal expansion of both CD4+ and CD8+ T cells in blood was seen between baseline and week 6. Partial responders in the 0.1-3.0 mg/kg groups had among the lowest normalized peripheral clonal expansion, especially among CD8+ T cells. After ivuxolimab, expanded clones were on average more numerous among CD8+ T cells than among CD4+ T cells. Which antigens the clonally expanded peripheral T cells were specific for was not determined.

The sample in question was CD4+ or CD8+ T cells sorted from blood, obtained in a trial of the OX40 agonist ivuxolimab. The chain employs TRBV5-4 and TRBJ1-4; no D gene can be assigned with confidence. The sequence was collected from an adult with an advanced solid tumor such as melanoma, head and neck, liver or kidney cancer. The CDR3 reads CASSLGPTNEKLFF. The DNA sequence is as follows: TGTGCCAGCAGCTTGGGGCCGACTAATGAAAAACTGTTTTTT.